These T cell receptor beta chains were read from a single sample in a study of blood T cell repertoires in COVID-19. The assay was immunoSEQ multiplex PCR, and TCRdb's table has in-frame clones only and misses some. Among about 94,000 clones listed, about 89% were seen once. Material: peripheral blood. These receptors were obtained from a human donor with acute or convalescent COVID-19. The donor label of this sample is uncertain. Both conserved end residues are trimmed from each CDR3. The order of the fields is D gene, V gene, CDR3 protein. A D gene is named only where the DNA matches it firmly.

TRBD1 | TRBV20-1 | SASRGGQGGYGYT
- | TRBV6-1 | ASSEYGDTRYEKLF
- | TRBV7-8 | ASSTSDEQF
TRBD1 | TRBV6-5 | ASRPRTGRDYGYT
- | TRBV29-1 | SGTGGGDDLGRGYT
TRBD2 | TRBV5-1 | ASSYLRLAGIEDEQF
TRBD1 | TRBV6-6 | ASSPDRVYGYT
TRBD2 | TRBV19 | ASKLAGGEDTQY
- | TRBV6-2/TRBV6-3 | ASSYPQWGKGTDTQY
- | TRBV9 | ASSVGSLLSYEQY
- | TRBV7-9 | ASSDEGNQPQH
TRBD2 | TRBV11-2 | ASSSKAGGLARETQY
TRBD1 | TRBV2 | ASSRQGGLVGELF
TRBD2 | TRBV2 | ASSDPLLAGMNNEQF
- | TRBV7-2 | ASSLVEGRNTEAF
- | TRBV7-9 | ASSLSGPEAF
- | TRBV18 | ASSPTETYGYT
TRBD1 | TRBV6-5 | ASGRGPEAF
TRBD1 | TRBV19 | ASTPGQGRYEQY
TRBD1 | TRBV14 | ASSQRGGRGAF
TRBD1 | TRBV20-1 | SARTGYEQY
TRBD1 | TRBV5-1 | ASSFGGTGGADSPLH
TRBD1 | TRBV9 | ASSPQGGRAKETQY
TRBD1 | TRBV5-6 | ASSLASQGQIYGYT